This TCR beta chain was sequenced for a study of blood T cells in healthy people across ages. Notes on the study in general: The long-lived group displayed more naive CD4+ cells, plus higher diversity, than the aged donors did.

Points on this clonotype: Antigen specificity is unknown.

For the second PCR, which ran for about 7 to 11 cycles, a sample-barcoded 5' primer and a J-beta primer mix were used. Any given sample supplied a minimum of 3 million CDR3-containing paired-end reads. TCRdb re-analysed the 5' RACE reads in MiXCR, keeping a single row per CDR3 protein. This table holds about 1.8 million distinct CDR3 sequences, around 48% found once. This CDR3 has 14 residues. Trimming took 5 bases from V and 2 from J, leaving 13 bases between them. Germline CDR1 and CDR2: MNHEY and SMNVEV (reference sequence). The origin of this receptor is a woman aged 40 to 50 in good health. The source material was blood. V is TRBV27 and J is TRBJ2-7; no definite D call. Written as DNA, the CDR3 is TGTGCCAGCAGTCCCCGCCCTCCGACCTACGAGCAGTACTTC. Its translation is CASSPRPPTYEQYF.